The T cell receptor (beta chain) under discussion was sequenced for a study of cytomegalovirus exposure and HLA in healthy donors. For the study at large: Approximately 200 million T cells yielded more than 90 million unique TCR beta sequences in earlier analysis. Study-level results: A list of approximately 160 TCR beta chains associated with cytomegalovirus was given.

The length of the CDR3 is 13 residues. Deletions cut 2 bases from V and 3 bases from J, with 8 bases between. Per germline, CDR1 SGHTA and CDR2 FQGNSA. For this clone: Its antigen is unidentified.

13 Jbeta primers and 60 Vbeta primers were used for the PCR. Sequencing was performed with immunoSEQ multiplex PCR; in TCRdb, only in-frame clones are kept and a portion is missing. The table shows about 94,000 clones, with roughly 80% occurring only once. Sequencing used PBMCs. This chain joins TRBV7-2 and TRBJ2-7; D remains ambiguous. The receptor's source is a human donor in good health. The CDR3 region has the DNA TGTGCCAGCAGCTTAACCCCGAGCTACGAGCAGTACTTC. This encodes CASSLTPSYEQYF.